There are a few counts of the clone carrying this TCR beta chain. This entry comes from a study of blood T cells in healthy people across ages. Through a sample-barcoded 5' primer and a J-beta primer mix, a second PCR was run for roughly 7 to 11 cycles. TCRdb used MiXCR to reprocess the 5' RACE reads, holding one entry per CDR3 protein. The sample has 550,000 to 750,000 distinct CDR3 sequences, roughly 21% seen once. Germline values: CDR1 MGHRA, CDR2 YSYEKL. The V segment lost 4 bases and the J segment 7 bases; nucleotides outside the gene matches: 8. The CDR3 contains 15 residues. The material sequenced was blood. The V and J genes are TRBV4-1 and TRBJ1-4; 8 bases match TRBD1. The receptor's source is a man between 65 and 80 years old in good health. CDR3 DNA: TGCGCCAGCAGCCCTTACGGGACAGGTGTTGAAAAACTGTTTTTT. Protein sequence: CASSPYGTGVEKLFF.